This TCR beta chain was found in a study of cytomegalovirus exposure and HLA in healthy donors. The CDR3 is 15 amino acids. Germline CDR1 SGHRS, CDR2 YFSETQ. Trimming shortened V by 0 bases and J by 3 bases, and 12 bases separated the two germline ends. Whole-study results and caveats: Most TCR sequences proved rare, with some public TCRs found in many donors. Later analysis revealed greater clonal expansion in HLA-associated TCR beta chains than in equally common others. Confirmation in vitro established that a few CMV-associated chains were specific for CMV antigens. Versus the roughly 700-donor mean, an Asian-associated ancestry cluster reportedly showed fewer N-insertions in a later analysis.

With respect to this clone: The target antigen is unknown.

PCR primers comprised 60 Vbeta and 13 Jbeta primers. Measured with immunoSEQ multiplex PCR; TCRdb has only the in-frame clones, and not every one. Seen here are more than 75,000 clones, 79% observed once, and the top ten hold about 3.8%. The chain employs TRBV5-1 and TRBJ1-2; D gene ambiguous. Sequenced input: PBMCs. This receptor was taken from a woman between 35 and 50 years old in good health and CMV-seronegative. CDR3 sequence reads: CASSLARGWDYGYTF. The CDR3 coding sequence is TGCGCCAGCAGCTTGGCCCGAGGGTGGGACTATGGCTACACCTTC.